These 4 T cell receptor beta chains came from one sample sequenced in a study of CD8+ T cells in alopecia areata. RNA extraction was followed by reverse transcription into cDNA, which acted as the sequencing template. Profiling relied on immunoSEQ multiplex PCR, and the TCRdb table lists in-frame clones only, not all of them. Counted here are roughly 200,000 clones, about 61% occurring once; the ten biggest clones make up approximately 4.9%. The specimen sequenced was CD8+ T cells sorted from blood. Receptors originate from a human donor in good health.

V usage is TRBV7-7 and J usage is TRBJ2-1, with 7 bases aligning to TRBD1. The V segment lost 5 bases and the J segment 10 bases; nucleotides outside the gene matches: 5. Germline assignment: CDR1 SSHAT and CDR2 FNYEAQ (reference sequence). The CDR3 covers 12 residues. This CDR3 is CASSLTQGEQFF. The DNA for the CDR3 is TGTGCCAGCAGCCTGACACAGGGGGAGCAGTTCTTC.

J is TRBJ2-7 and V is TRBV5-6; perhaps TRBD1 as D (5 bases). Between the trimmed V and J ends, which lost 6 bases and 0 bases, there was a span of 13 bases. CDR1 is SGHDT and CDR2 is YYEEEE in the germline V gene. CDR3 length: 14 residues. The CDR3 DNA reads TGTGCCAGCACCGACAGACAGAGCTCCTACGAGCAGTACTTC. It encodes CASTDRQSSYEQYF. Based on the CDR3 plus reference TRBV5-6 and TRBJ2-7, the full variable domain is DAGVTQSPTHLIKTRGQQVTLRCSPKSGHDTVSWYQQALGQGPQFIFQYYEEEERQRGNFPDRFSGHQFPNYSSELNVNALLLGDSALYLCASTDRQSSYEQYFGPGTRLTVT.

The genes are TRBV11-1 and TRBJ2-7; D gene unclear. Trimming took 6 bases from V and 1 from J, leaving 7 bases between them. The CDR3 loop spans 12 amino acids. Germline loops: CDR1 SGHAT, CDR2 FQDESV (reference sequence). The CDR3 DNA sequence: TGTGCCAGCAGAACAGATTCCTACGAGCAGTACTTC. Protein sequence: CASRTDSYEQYF.

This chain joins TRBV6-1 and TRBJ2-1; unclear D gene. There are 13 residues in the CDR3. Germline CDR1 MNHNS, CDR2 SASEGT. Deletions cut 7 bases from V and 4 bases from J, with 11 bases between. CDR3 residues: CASTLTPYNEQFF. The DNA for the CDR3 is TGTGCCAGCACCTTGACTCCGTACAATGAGCAGTTCTTC.